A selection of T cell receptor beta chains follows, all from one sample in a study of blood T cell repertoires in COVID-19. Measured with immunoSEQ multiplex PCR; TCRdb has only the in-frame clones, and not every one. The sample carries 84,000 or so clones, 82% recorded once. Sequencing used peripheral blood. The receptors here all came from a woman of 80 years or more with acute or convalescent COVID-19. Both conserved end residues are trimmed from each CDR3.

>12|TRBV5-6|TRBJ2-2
ASSLASGSGELF
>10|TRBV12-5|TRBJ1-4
ASGLTGEKLF
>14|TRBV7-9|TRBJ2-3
ASSLGLRGRIDTQY
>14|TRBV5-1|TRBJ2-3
ASSSQLAGGSDTQY
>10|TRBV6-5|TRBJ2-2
ASRTGSRELF
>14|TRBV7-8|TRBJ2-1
ASSSLSGSSYNEQF
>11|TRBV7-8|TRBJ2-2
ASSSFETGELF
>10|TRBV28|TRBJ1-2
ASSSEIYGYT
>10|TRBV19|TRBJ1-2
ASEDRSYGYT
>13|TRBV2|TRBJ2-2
ASRKQMGGTGELF
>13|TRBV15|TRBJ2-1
ATSREQGAVDEQF
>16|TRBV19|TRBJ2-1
ASSIDRPPTLRANEQF
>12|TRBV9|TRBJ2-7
ASSVGSDSYEQY
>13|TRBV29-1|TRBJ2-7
SVGLGLPSSYEQY
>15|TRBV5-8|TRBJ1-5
ASSLSWSGVLNQPQH
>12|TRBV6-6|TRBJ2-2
ASSRGGATGELF
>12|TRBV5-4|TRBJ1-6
ASSGWDRNSPLH
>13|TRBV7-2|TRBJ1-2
ASSSYRGAGYGYT
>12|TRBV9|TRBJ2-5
ASSADRIQETQY
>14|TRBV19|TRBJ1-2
ASSPLGTGIIYGYT
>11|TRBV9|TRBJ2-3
ASSVDYTDTQY
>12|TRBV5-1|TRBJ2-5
ASSLVPGGETQY
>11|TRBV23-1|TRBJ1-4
ASRTPPQKFLF
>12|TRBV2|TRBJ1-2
ASNPSGTNYGYT
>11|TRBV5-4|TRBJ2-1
ASSGSSYNEQF
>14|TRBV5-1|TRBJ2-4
ASSLSGGAAGDIQY
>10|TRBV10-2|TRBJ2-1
ASSEGAVEQF
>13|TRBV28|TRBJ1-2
ASSLSETGFYGYT
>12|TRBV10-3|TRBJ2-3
AIKDRIGADTQY
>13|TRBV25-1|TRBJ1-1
ASSESFGGSTEAF
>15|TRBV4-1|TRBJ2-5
ASSLASGGGPQETQY
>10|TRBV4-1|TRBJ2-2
ASSHPAGELF
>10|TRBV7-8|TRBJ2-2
ASSPQTGELF
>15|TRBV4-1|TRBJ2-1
ASSQTGTGGGYNEQF
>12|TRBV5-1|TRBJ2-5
ASSPGRGVETQY
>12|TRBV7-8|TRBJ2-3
ASSLSSQRGTQY
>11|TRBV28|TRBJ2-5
ASRTGAKETQY
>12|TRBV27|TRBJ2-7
ASSLRHADYEQY
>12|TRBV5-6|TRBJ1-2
ASSQFRGAPGYT
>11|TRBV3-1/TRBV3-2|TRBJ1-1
ASSQDQVNEAF
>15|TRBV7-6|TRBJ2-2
ASSSTGLRDITGELF
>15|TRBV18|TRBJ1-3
ASSPTRTGLSGNTIY
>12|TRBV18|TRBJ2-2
ASSPPNTKGELF
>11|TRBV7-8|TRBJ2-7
ASSLGQGREQY
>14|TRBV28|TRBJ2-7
ASSIISGGAVIEQY
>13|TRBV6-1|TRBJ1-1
ASSDGGIMNTEAF
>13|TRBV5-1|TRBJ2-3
ASSLGQGATDTQY
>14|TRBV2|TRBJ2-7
ASEQAGGPRSYEQY
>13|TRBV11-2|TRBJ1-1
ASSGTGTANTEAF
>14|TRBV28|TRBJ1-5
ASRTQGQTSNQPQH
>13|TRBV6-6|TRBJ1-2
ASSYSRDRGYGYT
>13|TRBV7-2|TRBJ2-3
ASILSLGASDTQY
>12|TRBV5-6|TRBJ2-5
ASSLRSPQETQY
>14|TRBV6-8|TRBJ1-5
ASRRSGSGRNQPQH
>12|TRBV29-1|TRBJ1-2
SVTGEGVSGGYT
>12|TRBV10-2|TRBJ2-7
ASRDKGGVDEQY
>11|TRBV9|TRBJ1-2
ASSVISGYGYT
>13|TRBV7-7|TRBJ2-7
ASSWGTGGINEQY